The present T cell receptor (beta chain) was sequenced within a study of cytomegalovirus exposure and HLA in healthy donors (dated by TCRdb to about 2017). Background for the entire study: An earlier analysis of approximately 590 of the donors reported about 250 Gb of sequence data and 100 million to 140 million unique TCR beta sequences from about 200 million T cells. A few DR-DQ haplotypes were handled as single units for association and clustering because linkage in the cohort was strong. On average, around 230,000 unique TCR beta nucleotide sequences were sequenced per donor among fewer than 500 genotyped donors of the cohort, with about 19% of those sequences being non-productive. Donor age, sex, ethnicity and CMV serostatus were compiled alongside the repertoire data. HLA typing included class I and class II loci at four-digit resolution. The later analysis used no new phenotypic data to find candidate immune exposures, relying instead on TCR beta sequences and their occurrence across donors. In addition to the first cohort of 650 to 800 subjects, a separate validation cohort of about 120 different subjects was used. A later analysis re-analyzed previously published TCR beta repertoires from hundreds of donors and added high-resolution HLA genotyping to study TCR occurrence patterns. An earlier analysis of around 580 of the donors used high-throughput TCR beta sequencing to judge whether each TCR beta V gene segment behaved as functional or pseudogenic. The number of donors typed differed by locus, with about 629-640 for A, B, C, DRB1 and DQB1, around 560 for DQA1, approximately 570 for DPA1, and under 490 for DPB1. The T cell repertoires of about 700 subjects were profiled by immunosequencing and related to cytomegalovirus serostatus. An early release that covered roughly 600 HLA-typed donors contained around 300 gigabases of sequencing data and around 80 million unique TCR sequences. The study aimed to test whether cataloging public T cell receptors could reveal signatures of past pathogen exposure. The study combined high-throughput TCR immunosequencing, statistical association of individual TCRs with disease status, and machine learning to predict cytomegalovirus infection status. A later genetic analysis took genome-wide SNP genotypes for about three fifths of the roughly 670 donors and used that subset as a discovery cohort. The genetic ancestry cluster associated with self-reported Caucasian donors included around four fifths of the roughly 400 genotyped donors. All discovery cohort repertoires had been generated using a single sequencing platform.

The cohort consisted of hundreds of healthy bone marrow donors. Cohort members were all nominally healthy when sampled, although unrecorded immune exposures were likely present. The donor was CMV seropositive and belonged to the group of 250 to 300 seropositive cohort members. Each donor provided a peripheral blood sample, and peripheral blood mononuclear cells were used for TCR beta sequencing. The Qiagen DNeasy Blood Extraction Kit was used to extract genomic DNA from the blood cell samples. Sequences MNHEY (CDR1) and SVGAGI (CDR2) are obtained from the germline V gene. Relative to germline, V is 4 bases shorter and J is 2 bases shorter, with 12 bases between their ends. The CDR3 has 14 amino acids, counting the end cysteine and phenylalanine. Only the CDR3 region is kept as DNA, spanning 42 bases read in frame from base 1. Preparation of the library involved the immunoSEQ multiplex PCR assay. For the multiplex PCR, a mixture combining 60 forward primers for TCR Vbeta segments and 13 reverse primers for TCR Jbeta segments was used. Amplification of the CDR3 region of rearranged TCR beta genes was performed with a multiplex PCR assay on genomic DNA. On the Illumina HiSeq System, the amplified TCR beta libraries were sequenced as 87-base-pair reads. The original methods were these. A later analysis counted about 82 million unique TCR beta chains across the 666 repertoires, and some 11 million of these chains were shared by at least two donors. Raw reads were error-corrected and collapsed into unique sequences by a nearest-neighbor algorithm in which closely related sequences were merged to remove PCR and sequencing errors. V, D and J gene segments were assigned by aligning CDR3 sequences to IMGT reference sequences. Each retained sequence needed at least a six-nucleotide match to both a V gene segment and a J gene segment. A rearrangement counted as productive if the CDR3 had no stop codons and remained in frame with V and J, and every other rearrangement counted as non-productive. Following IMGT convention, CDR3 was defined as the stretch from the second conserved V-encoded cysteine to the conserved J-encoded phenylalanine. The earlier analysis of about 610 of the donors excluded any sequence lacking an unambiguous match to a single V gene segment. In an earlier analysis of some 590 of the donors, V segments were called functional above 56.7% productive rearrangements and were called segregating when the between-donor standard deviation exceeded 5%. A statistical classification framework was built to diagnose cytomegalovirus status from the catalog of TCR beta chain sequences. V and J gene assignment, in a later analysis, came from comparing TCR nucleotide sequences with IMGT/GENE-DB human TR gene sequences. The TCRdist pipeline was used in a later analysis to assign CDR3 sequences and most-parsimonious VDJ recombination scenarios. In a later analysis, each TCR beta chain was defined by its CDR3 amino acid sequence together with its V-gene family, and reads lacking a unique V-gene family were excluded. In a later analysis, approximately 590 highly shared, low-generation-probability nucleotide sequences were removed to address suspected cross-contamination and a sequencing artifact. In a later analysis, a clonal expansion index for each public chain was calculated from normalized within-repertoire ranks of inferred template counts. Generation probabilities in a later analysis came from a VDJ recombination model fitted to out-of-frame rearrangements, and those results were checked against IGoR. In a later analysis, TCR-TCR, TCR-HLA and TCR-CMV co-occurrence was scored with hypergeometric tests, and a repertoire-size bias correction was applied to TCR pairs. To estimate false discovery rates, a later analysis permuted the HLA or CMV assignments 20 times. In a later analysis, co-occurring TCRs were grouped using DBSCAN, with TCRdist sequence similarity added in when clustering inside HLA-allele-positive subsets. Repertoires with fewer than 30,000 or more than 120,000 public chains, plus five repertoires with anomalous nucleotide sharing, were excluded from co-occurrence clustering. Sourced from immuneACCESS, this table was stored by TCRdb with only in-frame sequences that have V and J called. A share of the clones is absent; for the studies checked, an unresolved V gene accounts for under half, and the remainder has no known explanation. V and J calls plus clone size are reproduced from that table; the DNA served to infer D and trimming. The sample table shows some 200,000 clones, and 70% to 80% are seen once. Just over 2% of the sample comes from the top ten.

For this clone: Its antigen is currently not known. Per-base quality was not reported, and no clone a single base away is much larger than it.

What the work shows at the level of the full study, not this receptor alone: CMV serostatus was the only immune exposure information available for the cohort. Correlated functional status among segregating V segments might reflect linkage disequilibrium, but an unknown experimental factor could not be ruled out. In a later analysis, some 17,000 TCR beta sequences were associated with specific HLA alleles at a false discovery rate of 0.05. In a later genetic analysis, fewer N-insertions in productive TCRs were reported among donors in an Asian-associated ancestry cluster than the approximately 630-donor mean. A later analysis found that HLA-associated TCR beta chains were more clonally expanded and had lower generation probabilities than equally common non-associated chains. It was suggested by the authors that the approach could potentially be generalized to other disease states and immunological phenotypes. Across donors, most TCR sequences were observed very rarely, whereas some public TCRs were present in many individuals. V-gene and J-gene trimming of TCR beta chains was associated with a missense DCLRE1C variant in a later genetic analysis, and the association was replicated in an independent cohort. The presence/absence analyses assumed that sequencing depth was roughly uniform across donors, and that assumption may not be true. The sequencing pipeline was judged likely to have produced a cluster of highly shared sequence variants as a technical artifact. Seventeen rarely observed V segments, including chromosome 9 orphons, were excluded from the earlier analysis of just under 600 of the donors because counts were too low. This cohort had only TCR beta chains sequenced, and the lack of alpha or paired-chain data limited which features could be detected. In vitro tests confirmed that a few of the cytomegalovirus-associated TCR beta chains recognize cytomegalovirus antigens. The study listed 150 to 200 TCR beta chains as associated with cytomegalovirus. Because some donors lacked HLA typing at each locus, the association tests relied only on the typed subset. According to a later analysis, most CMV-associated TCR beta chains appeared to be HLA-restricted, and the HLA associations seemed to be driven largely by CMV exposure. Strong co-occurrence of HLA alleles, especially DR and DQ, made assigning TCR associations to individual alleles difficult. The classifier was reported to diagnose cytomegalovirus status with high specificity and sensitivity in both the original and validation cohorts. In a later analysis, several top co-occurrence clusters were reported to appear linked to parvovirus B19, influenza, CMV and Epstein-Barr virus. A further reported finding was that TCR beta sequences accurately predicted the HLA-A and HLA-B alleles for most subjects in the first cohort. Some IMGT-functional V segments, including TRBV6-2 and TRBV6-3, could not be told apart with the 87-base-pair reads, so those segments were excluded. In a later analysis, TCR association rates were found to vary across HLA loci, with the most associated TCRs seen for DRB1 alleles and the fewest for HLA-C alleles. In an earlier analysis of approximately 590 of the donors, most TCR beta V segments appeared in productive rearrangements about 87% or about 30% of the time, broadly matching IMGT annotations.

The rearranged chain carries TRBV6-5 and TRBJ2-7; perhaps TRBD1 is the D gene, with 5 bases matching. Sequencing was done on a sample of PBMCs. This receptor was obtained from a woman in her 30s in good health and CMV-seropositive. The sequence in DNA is TGTGCCAGCAGTTTAGCAGGGCCCACCTACGAGCAGTACTTC. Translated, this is CASSLAGPTYEQYF.